The 18 T cell receptor beta chains listed next were all sequenced from one sample in a study of response to subunit inactivated influenza vaccine. One entry per CDR3 protein results from TCRdb running MiXCR on the RT-PCR reads. This table has roughly 700,000 distinct CDR3 sequences, over 11% appearing once. The sequencing used PBMCs from blood, collected about 14 days before vaccination. Receptors were obtained from a man aged 45-65 years who received an inactivated influenza vaccine.

This clonotype has at least ten counts. The CDR3 sequence is CASSLDTPFSGNTIYF. In nucleotides, the CDR3 is TGTGCCAGCAGCTTAGACACACCTTTCTCTGGAAACACCATATATTTT. The chain joins TRBV11-2 to TRBJ1-3; no definite D call. The CDR3 loop spans 16 amino acids. V was shortened by 0 bases and J by 0 bases, with 9 bases between the two germline ends. Germline-derived CDR1 and CDR2 are SGHAT and FQNNGV. Variable domain in full (rest from reference TRBV11-2 and TRBJ1-3): EAGVAQSPRYKIIEKRQSVAFWCNPISGHATLYWYQQILGQGPKLLIQFQNNGVVDDSQLPKDRFSAERLKGVDSTLKIQPAKLEDSAVYLCASSLDTPFSGNTIYFGEGSWLTVV.

This clonotype was detected a few times. The chain recombines TRBV27 with TRBJ2-1; D gene unclear. Germline assignment: CDR1 MNHEY and CDR2 SMNVEV (reference sequence). This CDR3 has 15 residues. The V and J ends lost 0 bases and 5 bases respectively, with 11 bases between them. CDR3 sequence (DNA): TGTGCCAGCAGTTTATCCGGGTCCCTACACAATGAGCAGTTCTTC. Translating gives CASSLSGSLHNEQFF.

This clonotype was observed a handful of times. This rearrangement joins TRBV3-1 to TRBJ1-5; the D is unclear. From germline, CDR1 is LGHDT and CDR2 YNNKEL (reference sequence). The CDR3 covers 15 residues. V lost 1 base, J lost 2 bases, and 9 bases lay in between. For the CDR3, the DNA is TGTGCCAGCAGCCAAGGCAGCATAGGCAATCAGCCCCAGCATTTT. It specifies CASSQGSIGNQPQHF.

This clonotype appeared many times. The chain carries TRBV20-1 and TRBJ1-1, with D hard to call. Germline V gene lookup returns CDR1 DFQATT and CDR2 SNEGSKA (reference sequence). V lost 6 bases and J 0 bases, leaving 8 bases between the germline ends. The CDR3 sequence is 12 residues long. CDR3 in amino acids: CSARQVNTEAFF. The CDR3 nucleotides read TGCAGTGCGAGACAAGTGAACACTGAAGCTTTCTTT.

This clonotype has a single count. This rearrangement joins TRBV6-2 or TRBV6-3 to TRBJ1-4; the D is unclear. Trimming removed 1 base at V and 6 bases at J, with 12 bases between. This CDR3 comprises 15 residues. CDR1 and CDR2 (germline): MNHEY, SVGEGT. CDR3 sequence reads: CASSYFSVRDEKLFF. DNA of the CDR3: TGTGCCAGCAGTTACTTCTCCGTCAGAGATGAAAAACTGTTTTTT.

V is TRBV14 and J is TRBJ2-7; D is uncertain. Between the trimmed V and J ends, which lost 3 bases and 6 bases, there was a span of 6 bases. Germline-derived CDR1 and CDR2 are SGHDN and FVKESK. The CDR3 is 11 amino acids. CDR3 nucleotides: TGTGCCAGCAGCCACGCCTCCGAGCAGTACTTC. Translation gives CASSHASEQYF.

At least ten counts were recorded for this clonotype. The J gene is TRBJ2-2, the V gene TRBV29-1; 9 bases map to TRBD2. Trimming removed 4 bases from V and 6 bases from J; junction bases left unmatched: 15. This CDR3 region has 17 residues. Germline lookup yields CDR1 SQVTM and CDR2 ANQGSEA. DNA of the CDR3: TGCAGCGTTGTACCTCTAGCGGGGACGAGCTTCTCCGGGGAGCTGTTTTTT. Amino acids: CSVVPLAGTSFSGELFF.

V usage is TRBV30 and J usage is TRBJ1-1; TRBD1 agrees at 7 bases. This CDR3 is built from 15 residues. V shed 2 bases, J shed 1 base, and the junction held 7 bases outside the gene matches. Germline CDR1 and CDR2: GTSNPN and SVGIG (reference sequence). As DNA, the CDR3 is TGTGCCTGGAGTCGATGGGACAGCAAGAACACTGAAGCTTTCTTT. Its translation: CAWSRWDSKNTEAFF.

The table lists this clonotype with a few counts. The chain is built from TRBV6-2 or TRBV6-3 and TRBJ2-7; D is perhaps TRBD2 (7 bases). Germline V gives CDR1 MNHEY, CDR2 SVGEGT. CDR3 size: 15 residues. V was shortened by 7 bases and J by 7 bases, with 23 bases between the two germline ends. The CDR3 is CASIIRAGRTAEQYF. The CDR3 nucleotides are TGTGCCAGCATTATCAGAGCGGGAAGGACAGCTGAGCAGTACTTC.

This clonotype was recorded at least ten times. Sequence at one end of the junction differs from germline and may be a read error. This CDR3 reads CASSLEQGGYEQYF. The CDR3 nucleotides are TGCGCCAGCAGCTTGGAACAAGGGGGTTACGAGCAGTACTTC. V and J are TRBV7-2 and TRBJ2-7; possible D gene TRBD1, 6 bases. This CDR3 is 14 amino acids long. Germline CDR1 and CDR2: SGHTA and FQGNSA. Filled out from reference TRBV7-2 and TRBJ2-7, the complete variable domain reads GAGVSQSPSNKVTEKGKDVELRCDPISGHTALYWYRQSLGQGLEFLIYFQGNSAPDKSGLPSDRFSAERTGGSVSTLTIQRTQQEDSAVYLCASSLEQGGYEQYFGPGTRLTVT.

This clonotype was seen repeatedly, ten times or more. The chain is built from TRBV5-1 and TRBJ2-2; D is possibly TRBD2 (5 bases). The CDR3 totals 14 residues. V shed 0 bases and J shed 4 bases, with 7 bases lying between them. Germline assignment: CDR1 SGHRS and CDR2 YFSETQ. CDR3 sequence: CASSLAGSTGELFF. The CDR3, as DNA: TGCGCCAGCAGCTTGGCGGGAAGCACCGGGGAGCTGTTTTTT.

V gene TRBV11-2 combines with J gene TRBJ2-1, with 8 bases lining up with TRBD1. Germline loops: CDR1 SGHAT, CDR2 FQNNGV. J gave up 5 bases and V 3 bases, and 15 bases lay outside the gene matches. The CDR3 spans 18 residues. CDR3 sequence (DNA): TGTGCCAGCAGCTTTAGGTTAGGATCCAGGGGGCCGAACAATGAGCAGTTCTTC. Residues: CASSFRLGSRGPNNEQFF. The entire variable domain, with the rest obtained from reference TRBV11-2 and TRBJ2-1, is as follows: EAGVAQSPRYKIIEKRQSVAFWCNPISGHATLYWYQQILGQGPKLLIQFQNNGVVDDSQLPKDRFSAERLKGVDSTLKIQPAKLEDSAVYLCASSFRLGSRGPNNEQFFGPGTRLTVL.

This clonotype was counted ten times or more. The chain carries TRBV6-2 or TRBV6-3 and TRBJ2-5, with TRBD1 matching over 8 bases. V was clipped by 6 bases and J by 4 bases; unmatched bases: 13. This CDR3 has 16 residues. Germline V gene data show CDR1 as MNHEY and CDR2 as SVGEGT. CDR3 in amino acids: CASSPLSGTGRETQYF. Written as DNA, the CDR3 is TGTGCCAGCAGCCCTTTATCCGGGACAGGTAGAGAGACCCAGTACTTC.

V and J are TRBV12-3 or TRBV12-4 and TRBJ2-1; D perhaps matches TRBD2 (5 bases). The CDR3 runs to 14 residues. The V gene lost 5 bases and the J gene lost 2 bases, with 10 bases spanning the gap. CDR3 amino acids: CASSPDGAYNEQFF. CDR3 DNA: TGTGCCAGCAGTCCCGACGGGGCCTACAATGAGCAGTTCTTC.

V and J are TRBV12-3 or TRBV12-4 and TRBJ2-1, with 8 bases matching TRBD1. There are 19 residues in the CDR3. The J segment lost 2 bases and the V segment lost 7 bases, leaving 19 bases of the junction unmatched. The CDR3 nucleotides are TGTGCCAGCAAGCCCCTTAGTGCGCTTGGACAGGGACCCTACAATGAGCAGTTCTTC. Translating it yields CASKPLSALGQGPYNEQFF.

This clonotype was observed a handful of times. This chain uses TRBV12-3 or TRBV12-4 with TRBJ1-5; 7 bases match TRBD1. This CDR3 comprises 13 residues. V trimming: 3 bases; J trimming: 5 bases; junction bases outside the gene matches: 1. The CDR3 here is CASSFDRDQPQHF. Here the CDR3 DNA reads TGTGCCAGCAGTTTCGACAGGGATCAGCCCCAGCATTTT.

The chain has TRBV19 and TRBJ1-1; no firm D call. Looked up from germline, CDR1 is LNHDA and CDR2 is SQIVND (reference sequence). CDR3 length equals 16 residues. Trimming pared 0 bases from V and 8 bases from J, leaving 19 bases between. The CDR3 reads CASSIDFLTSQREAFF. The CDR3 DNA sequence: TGTGCCAGTAGTATAGACTTCCTGACATCCCAGAGGGAAGCTTTCTTT.

This clonotype was seen a handful of times. V usage is TRBV20-1 and J usage is TRBJ2-1, with 10 positions matching TRBD2. The CDR3 has 16 amino acids. V shed 4 bases and J 8 bases; nucleotides not matched to a gene: 14. The V gene's germline CDR1 is DFQATT and CDR2 SNEGSKA (reference sequence). The CDR3 spells CSANGLAALPVHEQFF. The CDR3 DNA sequence: TGCAGTGCTAACGGACTAGCGGCCCTTCCCGTCCATGAGCAGTTCTTC.